The 14 T cell receptor beta chains reported below all come from one sample, sequenced in a study of Ad26.COV2.S vaccination and SARS-CoV-2 variants. Only in-frame clones appear in the TCRdb table, and some are missing; sequencing was by immunoSEQ multiplex PCR. Among about 350,000 clones, 80% to 90% were seen once, and the ten largest hold around 10%. The treatment denotes: around 19 received Ad26.COV2.S at low or high dose, single or two shots; 5 received placebo; per-sample allocation not given. Specimens were obtained on day 63 following the first vaccine or placebo injection. The source material was peripheral blood, sampled in a trial of Ad26.COV2.S vaccine versus placebo. The receptors originated from a person aged 18-60 years who received the Ad26.COV2.S COVID-19 vaccine or a placebo.

V and J are TRBV7-8 and TRBJ2-3; D unclear. The CDR3 runs to 17 residues. V was shortened by 5 bases and J by 2 bases, with 20 bases between the two germline ends. Germline V gene data show CDR1 as SGHVS and CDR2 as FQNEAQ. CDR3 region: CASSGPTESWNTDTQYF. The CDR3 region has the DNA TGTGCCAGCAGCGGCCCCACAGAATCGTGGAACACAGATACGCAGTATTTT.

The chain carries TRBV2 and TRBJ2-3, with TRBD2 identical over 10 bases. Losses at the gene ends were 5 bases for V and 2 bases for J; bases not matched to a gene: 7. CDR3 size: 16 residues. Germline assignment: CDR1 SNHLY and CDR2 FYNNEI. CDR3: CASSRASGGSTDTQYF. CDR3 in DNA: TGTGCCAGCAGTAGAGCTAGCGGGGGTTCCACAGATACGCAGTATTTT. The full variable domain, its missing parts supplied by reference TRBV2 and TRBJ2-3, is EPEVTQTPSHQVTQMGQEVILRCVPISNHLYFYWYRQILGQKVEFLVSFYNNEISEKSEIFDDQFSVERPDGSNFTLKIRSTKLEDSAMYFCASSRASGGSTDTQYFGPGTRLTVL.

This clone was found a few times. The rearrangement links TRBV29-1 to TRBJ2-7; D gene unclear. V shed 4 bases and J shed 1 base, with 11 bases lying between them. CDR3 length: 13 amino acids. Looked up from germline, CDR1 is SQVTM and CDR2 is ANQGSEA. The CDR3 region has the DNA TGCAGCGTTGGGGAACAGTCTTCCTACGAGCAGTACTTC. This sequence encodes CSVGEQSSYEQYF.

The chain employs TRBV27 and TRBJ2-7; TRBD2 might be the D (5 bases). Germline assignment: CDR1 MNHEY and CDR2 SMNVEV (reference sequence). The CDR3 is 14 residues long. V was clipped by 0 bases and J by 5 bases, with 11 bases between them. CDR3 DNA sequence: TGTGCCAGCAGTTTATCGTTCGCGGGTAACGAGCAGTACTTC. It translates to CASSLSFAGNEQYF.

This chain joins TRBV5-1 and TRBJ1-5; TRBD1 matches 8 bases. Germline lookup yields CDR1 SGHRS and CDR2 YFSETQ. With 4 bases clipped from V and 6 bases from J, the junction kept 6 bases outside the gene matches. The CDR3 runs to 14 residues. The CDR3 bases are TGCGCCAGCAGCGAGTGGACAGGGCTTCAGCCCCAGCATTTT. Its translation: CASSEWTGLQPQHF.

The genes are TRBV19 and TRBJ1-5, with 7 positions matching TRBD1. From germline, CDR1 is LNHDA and CDR2 SQIVND (reference sequence). The J segment lost 6 bases and the V segment lost 5 bases, leaving 10 bases of the junction unmatched. The CDR3 loop spans 15 amino acids. CDR3: CASSQTGWVGQPQHF. The DNA of the CDR3 is TGTGCCAGTAGTCAGACAGGGTGGGTAGGTCAGCCCCAGCATTTT.

This chain joins TRBV14 and TRBJ1-1; no reliable D call. Trimming pared 1 base from V and 1 base from J, leaving 4 bases between. The CDR3 runs 13 residues. CDR1 is SGHDN, CDR2 FVKESK, per germline. CDR3 bases: TGTGCCAGCAGCCAAGGCCCGAACACTGAAGCTTTCTTT. As protein: CASSQGPNTEAFF.

The V call is TRBV6-5, the J call TRBJ2-1; TRBD1 aligns across 7 bases. The CDR3 consists of 15 residues. V shed 4 bases, J shed 2 bases, and the junction held 5 bases outside the gene matches. Germline CDR1 and CDR2: MNHEY and SVGAGI. For the CDR3, the DNA is TGTGCCAGCAGTTTCAGACAGGGCCCCTACAATGAGCAGTTCTTC. Its translation: CASSFRQGPYNEQFF.

This chain uses TRBV5-6 with TRBJ2-7; 11 bases align to TRBD2. The CDR3 runs to 15 residues. Germline trimming cut 0 bases from V and 6 bases from J; bases unmatched to any gene: 5. Germline-derived CDR1 and CDR2 are SGHDT and YYEEEE. In DNA form, the CDR3 reads TGTGCCAGCAGCTTGGGCCTAGCGGGAGGTTTCGAGCAGTACTTC. It is translated as CASSLGLAGGFEQYF.

CDR3 sequence: CASSFPQKRVVNTGELFF. The CDR3 nucleotides read TGTGCCAGCAGTTTCCCCCAAAAGAGGGTGGTGAACACCGGGGAGCTGTTTTTT. This chain uses TRBV6-2 or TRBV6-3 with TRBJ2-2, with D tentatively TRBD2 (5 bases). The CDR3 spans 18 residues. Trimming removed 4 bases at V and 1 base at J, with 19 bases between. Germline V gives CDR1 MNHEY, CDR2 SVGEGT.

V and J are TRBV5-1 and TRBJ2-7; D remains ambiguous. Germline CDR1 and CDR2: SGHRS and YFSETQ. Trimming cost V 0 bases and J 1 base, with 11 bases left between them. The CDR3 totals 15 residues. The CDR3 region has the DNA TGCGCCAGCAGCTTGGATATAGCCCTATCCTACGAGCAGTACTTC. It specifies CASSLDIALSYEQYF.

The chain couples TRBV4-3 to TRBJ1-6; D remains ambiguous. CDR1 and CDR2 from the germline V gene are LGHNA and YSLEER. The V gene lost 0 bases and the J gene lost 7 bases, with 10 bases spanning the gap. CDR3 length equals 15 residues. The CDR3 DNA reads TGCGCCAGCAGCCAAGACTCCGGGTTGAATTCACCCCTCCACTTT. This codes for CASSQDSGLNSPLHF.

V is TRBV18 and J is TRBJ2-3; 7 bases match TRBD1. After removal of 3 bases from V and 3 bases from J, the junction contained 6 bases not matched to a gene. The V gene's germline CDR1 is KGHSH and CDR2 LQKENI. The CDR3 contains 15 residues. The CDR3 loop is CASSPQQTGTDTQYF. DNA of the CDR3: TGTGCCAGCTCACCCCAACAGACAGGGACAGATACGCAGTATTTT. Based on the CDR3 plus reference TRBV18 and TRBJ2-3, the full variable domain is NAGVMQNPRHLVRRRGQEARLRCSPMKGHSHVYWYRQLPEEGLKFMVYLQKENIIDESGMPKERFSAEFPKEGPSILRIQQVVRGDSAAYFCASSPQQTGTDTQYFGPGTRLTVL.

This clone has a single count. V usage is TRBV28 and J usage is TRBJ2-1; 10 bases fit TRBD1. After removal of 5 bases from V and 4 bases from J, the junction contained 5 bases not matched to a gene. CDR1 MDHEN and CDR2 SYDVKM come from the germline V gene. CDR3 length equals 15 residues. The CDR3 bases are TGTGCCAGCAGTGGGGACAGGGGAGGGTACAATGAGCAGTTCTTC. This translates into CASSGDRGGYNEQFF. The complete variable domain, with remaining parts taken from reference TRBV28 and TRBJ2-1, reads DVKVTQSSRYLVKRTGEKVFLECVQDMDHENMFWYRQDPGLGLRLIYFSYDVKMKEKGDIPEGYSVSREKKERFSLILESASTNQTSMYLCASSGDRGGYNEQFFGPGTRLTVL.